Shown below are 27 T cell receptor beta chains from a single sample sequenced in a study of T cell responses to AZD1222 COVID-19 vaccine. The assay was immunoSEQ multiplex PCR, and TCRdb's table has in-frame clones only and misses some. The sample includes approximately 140,000 clones, about 90% of them seen just once. Material: peripheral blood, obtained 28 days after the second AZD1222 dose. These receptors came from an adult who received the AZD1222 COVID-19 vaccine.

This chain joins TRBV2 and TRBJ2-7, with 8 bases aligning to TRBD1. CDR3 length: 15 residues. From germline, CDR1 is SNHLY and CDR2 FYNNEI. V lost 6 bases to trimming and J lost 4 bases; unmatched junction nucleotides: 11. CDR3 amino acids: CASRYDRGSGYEQYF. The DNA for the CDR3 is TGTGCCAGCAGGTACGACAGGGGAAGTGGTTACGAGCAGTACTTC.

The V and J genes are TRBV6-5 and TRBJ1-2; 7 nucleotides line up with TRBD1. V gave up 1 base and J gave up 6 bases; unmatched junction bases: 8. Germline CDR1 MNHEY, CDR2 SVGAGI. CDR3 size: 15 residues. CDR3 protein: CASSYWGQRSDGYTF. The CDR3, as DNA: TGTGCCAGCAGTTACTGGGGACAGAGGTCAGATGGCTACACCTTC.

The genes are TRBV27 and TRBJ1-2, with D perhaps matching TRBD1 (5 bases). The CDR3 extends over 14 amino acids. CDR1 is MNHEY and CDR2 is SMNVEV in the germline V gene (reference sequence). With 1 base removed from V and 2 bases from J, the gap between germline ends came to 8 bases. DNA of the CDR3: TGTGCCAGCAGTTTATTGGCAGGGAACTATGGCTACACCTTC. Protein sequence: CASSLLAGNYGYTF.

CDR3 sequence reads: CASSLSTGQETQYF. CDR3 nucleotides: TGCGCCAGCAGCTTGAGCACAGGACAAGAGACCCAGTACTTC. The J gene is TRBJ2-5, the V gene TRBV5-1, with a possible D match to TRBD1 (5 bases). CDR1 is SGHRS and CDR2 is YFSETQ in the germline V gene. CDR3 length equals 14 residues. V gave up 1 base and J gave up 2 bases, with 9 bases separating them.

This clone was seen only once. CDR3 amino acids: CAIMSGPGETQYF. CDR3 DNA: TGTGCCATCATGAGTGGCCCTGGGGAGACCCAGTACTTC. This chain joins TRBV10-3 and TRBJ2-5; D uncertain. The germline V and J ends were trimmed by 7 bases and 5 bases, with 14 bases remaining between them. This CDR3 spans 13 amino acids. CDR1 and CDR2 (germline): ENHRY, SYGVKD.

This clone was recorded a few times. The rearrangement joins TRBV19 to TRBJ1-2; the D gene is possibly TRBD1 (5 bases). V was cut by 9 bases and J by 8 bases, with 19 bases left in between. Looked up from germline, CDR1 is LNHDA and CDR2 is SQIVND (reference sequence). This CDR3 spans 13 amino acids. The CDR3 nucleotides read TGTGCCAGCACCCATGTGAACAGGCGAGGCTACACCTTC. It encodes CASTHVNRRGYTF.

This chain connects TRBV3-1 (or the pseudogene TRBV3-2) to TRBJ1-2; 7 nucleotides match TRBD1. The V and J ends lost 7 bases and 8 bases, in that order; junction bases with no gene match: 10. Germline loops: CDR1 LGHDT, CDR2 YNNKEL (reference sequence). This CDR3 region has 13 residues. The CDR3 DNA reads TGTGCCAGCACCACAGGGGCGTCTCGGGGCTACACCTTC. This encodes CASTTGASRGYTF.

This sequence joins TRBV5-1 and TRBJ1-2; D not resolved. V lost 4 bases and J lost 3, with 19 bases in between. This CDR3 contains 16 residues. Germline-derived CDR1 and CDR2 are SGHRS and YFSETQ. The CDR3 bases are TGCGCCAGCAGCCCGCCTCCCCCCAGCCTCCACTATGGCTACACCTTC. It is translated as CASSPPPPSLHYGYTF. Together with reference TRBV5-1 and TRBJ1-2, the CDR3 gives the full variable domain: KAGVTQTPRYLIKTRGQQVTLSCSPISGHRSVSWYQQTPGQGLQFLFEYFSETQRNKGNFPGRFSGRQFSNSRSEMNVSTLELGDSALYLCASSPPPPSLHYGYTFGSGTRLTVV.

The chain uses TRBV19 and TRBJ1-1; a weak D match, TRBD1 (5 bases). The CDR3 is made up of 12 amino acids. Germline CDR1 is LNHDA and CDR2 is SQIVND (reference sequence). V dropped 10 bases and J dropped 6 bases, with 15 bases sitting between them. The CDR3 DNA follows: TGTGCCACGAGGGGTTTGGTAGCTGAAGCTTTCTTT. This translates into CATRGLVAEAFF.

The V call is TRBV30, the J call TRBJ1-3; D might be TRBD1 (5 bases). This CDR3 has 15 residues. Germline V lookup: CDR1 GTSNPN, CDR2 SVGIG (reference sequence). Trimming took 3 bases from V and 2 from J, leaving 14 bases between them. The CDR3: CAWSPARVTGNTIYF. The CDR3 region has the DNA TGTGCCTGGAGCCCGGCCAGGGTCACTGGAAACACCATATATTTT.

V and J are TRBV7-2 and TRBJ1-2, with D perhaps matching TRBD1 (5 bases). The V and J ends lost 7 bases and 4 bases respectively, with 22 bases between them. The CDR3 runs to 16 residues. Germline CDR1 is SGHTA and CDR2 is FQGNSA. The CDR3 region is CASTQGGARRFYGYTF. In DNA, the CDR3 is TGTGCCAGCACCCAGGGAGGGGCGCGACGGTTCTATGGCTACACCTTC.

The J gene is TRBJ1-1, the V gene TRBV6-5, with 7 bases matching TRBD1. The CDR3 extends over 15 amino acids. V was clipped by 2 bases and J by 2 bases; unmatched bases: 5. Germline V gives CDR1 MNHEY, CDR2 SVGAGI. CDR3 coding DNA: TGTGCCAGCAGTTACCGAGGACAGGTAAACACTGAAGCTTTCTTT. Translated: CASSYRGQVNTEAFF.

This chain uses TRBV4-2 with TRBJ1-4; no clear D gene. The V gene's germline CDR1 is LGHNA and CDR2 YNFKEQ. The CDR3 loop spans 14 amino acids. V was cut by 2 bases and J by 5 bases, with 9 bases left in between. The CDR3 bases are TGTGCCAGCAGCCAAACACAGCTAAATGAAAAACTGTTTTTT. Translating gives CASSQTQLNEKLFF.

The rearrangement uses TRBV25-1 and TRBJ1-6; weak D call: TRBD1 (6 bases). Trimming cost V 10 bases and J 5 bases, with 12 bases left between them. Germline V gene sequence: CDR1 MGHDK, CDR2 SYGVNS. This CDR3 has 13 amino acids. The CDR3: CATRAGDNSPLHF. In nucleotides, the CDR3 is TGTGCCACTCGGGCAGGGGATAATTCACCCCTCCACTTT.

The chain employs TRBV19 and TRBJ2-4; TRBD1 aligns across 9 bases. This CDR3 has 17 residues. The V segment lost 4 bases and the J segment 3 bases; nucleotides outside the gene matches: 10. CDR1 is LNHDA and CDR2 is SQIVND in the germline V gene (reference sequence). The CDR3 DNA reads TGTGCCAGTAGTAGCCCGGGACAGGGTTTGGGCAAAAACATTCAGTACTTC. Its protein product is CASSSPGQGLGKNIQYF.

Within the sample, this clone is medium-sized. The chain has TRBV5-4 and TRBJ2-1, with 9 nucleotides matching TRBD2. Losses at the gene ends were 2 bases for V and 6 bases for J; bases not matched to a gene: 6. Germline V gene sequence: CDR1 SGHNT, CDR2 YYREEE (reference sequence). This CDR3 spans 15 amino acids. The CDR3 region has the DNA TGTGCCAGCAGCTTTGGATCTAGCGGGGTCAATGAGCAGTTCTTC. The encoded protein is CASSFGSSGVNEQFF.

The V and J genes are TRBV6-4 and TRBJ1-1, with a weak D call TRBD1 (5 bases). The CDR3 has 13 residues. Between the trimmed V and J ends, which lost 7 bases and 1 base, there was a span of 10 bases. Germline V gives CDR1 MRHNA, CDR2 SNTAGT. As DNA, the CDR3 is TGTGCCAGCACAATGACAGAGAACACTGAAGCTTTCTTT. Translating it yields CASTMTENTEAFF.

V is TRBV5-1 and J is TRBJ1-2; perhaps TRBD1 as D (5 bases). The CDR3 is made up of 13 amino acids. V gave up 2 bases and J gave up 4 bases, with 9 bases separating them. Germline assignment: CDR1 SGHRS and CDR2 YFSETQ. CDR3 residues: CASSFQGSYGYTF. The CDR3 DNA is TGCGCCAGCAGCTTTCAGGGAAGCTATGGCTACACCTTC.

The CDR3 here is CASSTGLAAPYEQYF. The CDR3 DNA sequence: TGTGCCAGCAGCACCGGACTAGCGGCCCCCTACGAGCAGTACTTC. V is TRBV11-2 and J is TRBJ2-7; 10 nucleotides match TRBD2. Germline V gene lookup returns CDR1 SGHAT and CDR2 FQNNGV. The CDR3 has 15 amino acids. Trimming at V came to 5 bases and at J to 2 bases, leaving 6 bases not matched to a gene.

The chain carries TRBV5-1 and TRBJ2-3, with a weak D call TRBD2 (7 bases). Germline CDR1 SGHRS, CDR2 YFSETQ. The CDR3 has 16 residues. Trimming cost V 0 bases and J 4 bases, with 15 bases left between them. Here the CDR3 DNA reads TGCGCCAGCAGCTTGGATTCGGGGGGCCCCGCAGATACGCAGTATTTT. Amino acid sequence: CASSLDSGGPADTQYF.

This clone was counted many times. The chain links TRBV6-2 or TRBV6-3 to TRBJ2-7; TRBD2 matches 7 bases. CDR1 is MNHEY and CDR2 is SVGEGT in the germline V gene. J was trimmed by 0 bases and V by 5 bases; bases with no gene match: 7. The CDR3 has 15 amino acids. CDR3 nucleotides: TGTGCCAGCAGTGCCGAACTAGCGAACTCCTACGAGCAGTACTTC. Its protein is CASSAELANSYEQYF.

This chain connects TRBV6-1 to TRBJ1-3; D unresolved. V gave up 6 bases and J gave up 4 bases, with 19 bases separating them. The CDR3 is made up of 16 amino acids. The germline gives CDR1 MNHNS, CDR2 SASEGT. The chain's CDR3 is CASSERVPRRGNTIYF. The DNA of the CDR3 is TGTGCCAGCAGCGAACGGGTCCCCCGGCGGGGAAACACCATATATTTT.

CDR3 nucleotide sequence: TGCGCCAGCAGCTTGGTAGCGGGAGGGGGAGAGACCCAGTACTTC. The encoded protein is CASSLVAGGGETQYF. The rearrangement joins TRBV5-1 to TRBJ2-5; 11 bases match TRBD2. CDR1 is SGHRS and CDR2 is YFSETQ in the germline V gene. This CDR3 region has 15 residues. V dropped 0 bases and J dropped 4; count of bases not matched to a gene: 2.

The chain has TRBV19 and TRBJ1-6; D call uncertain. The V gene lost 8 bases and the J gene lost 5 bases, with 10 bases spanning the gap. Germline loops: CDR1 LNHDA, CDR2 SQIVND (reference sequence). The CDR3 consists of 13 residues. The CDR3 protein is CASGDVHNSPLHF. The CDR3 DNA reads as TGTGCCAGTGGTGACGTCCATAATTCACCCCTCCACTTT.

The gene calls are TRBV7-2 and TRBJ2-3; 7 bases align to TRBD1. The germline V gene encodes CDR1 SGHTA and CDR2 FQGNSA. Germline trimming cut 1 base from V and 4 bases from J; bases unmatched to any gene: 8. This CDR3 is built from 16 residues. The CDR3 DNA follows: TGTGCCAGCAGCTTAGGGGTTGGGGACAGCGCAGATACGCAGTATTTT. This sequence encodes CASSLGVGDSADTQYF. Full variable domain (missing parts from reference TRBV7-2 and TRBJ2-3): GAGVSQSPSNKVTEKGKDVELRCDPISGHTALYWYRQSLGQGLEFLIYFQGNSAPDKSGLPSDRFSAERTGGSVSTLTIQRTQQEDSAVYLCASSLGVGDSADTQYFGPGTRLTVL.

The CDR3 nucleotides read TGTGCCAGCAGCTTGGACGTGGACGAGCAGTACTTC. This codes for CASSLDVDEQYF. This sequence joins TRBV5-5 and TRBJ2-7, with D unresolved. This CDR3 has 12 amino acids. Germline CDR1 SGHKS, CDR2 YYEKEE (reference sequence). Trimming pared 0 bases from V and 5 bases from J, leaving 6 bases between.

In this sample, this clone turned up once. The genes are TRBV4-2 and TRBJ2-3; the match to TRBD2 covers 8 bases. The CDR3 runs to 16 residues. Germline-derived CDR1 and CDR2 are LGHNA and YNFKEQ. Trimming cost V 3 bases and J 4 bases; bases outside gene matches: 9. The CDR3 coding sequence is TGTGCCAGCAGCCAGAGCGGGACTAGGGAGCCAGATACGCAGTATTTT. Amino acids: CASSQSGTREPDTQYF.